Many counts were recorded for the clone carrying this TCR beta chain. Its antigen is as yet unknown. This entry comes from a study of T cells in Graves' hyperthyroidism and ophthalmopathy. Amplification targeted TCR beta CDR3 regions from RNA transcripts. During a first-round RT-PCR of the TCR CDR3, the HTBI primer set was used. MiXCR, run by TCRdb on the multiplex PCR reads, gives a single entry per CDR3 protein. This sample has approximately 400,000 distinct CDR3 sequences, with approximately 13% found just once. Diagnostic decisions used clinical symptoms, serum thyroxine and TRAb, thyroid ultrasound and orbital computed tomography. General observations from the study: In simple terms, a model built on 13 V-J features told ophthalmopathy apart from stable hyperthyroidism.

This CDR3 comprises 16 residues. Trimming removed 2 bases from V and 6 bases from J; junction bases left unmatched: 10. The germline CDR1 and CDR2 sequences are SGHRS and YFSETQ. Sequencing used blood. This TCR derives from a man aged 25 to 45 with Graves' hyperthyroidism that later progressed to Graves' ophthalmopathy. The chain has TRBV5-1 and TRBJ2-2; 7 bases map to TRBD1. In nucleotides, the CDR3 is TGCGCCAGCAGCTTCAACAGGGGAATTCAAGCCGGGGAGCTGTTTTTT. Amino acids: CASSFNRGIQAGELFF.